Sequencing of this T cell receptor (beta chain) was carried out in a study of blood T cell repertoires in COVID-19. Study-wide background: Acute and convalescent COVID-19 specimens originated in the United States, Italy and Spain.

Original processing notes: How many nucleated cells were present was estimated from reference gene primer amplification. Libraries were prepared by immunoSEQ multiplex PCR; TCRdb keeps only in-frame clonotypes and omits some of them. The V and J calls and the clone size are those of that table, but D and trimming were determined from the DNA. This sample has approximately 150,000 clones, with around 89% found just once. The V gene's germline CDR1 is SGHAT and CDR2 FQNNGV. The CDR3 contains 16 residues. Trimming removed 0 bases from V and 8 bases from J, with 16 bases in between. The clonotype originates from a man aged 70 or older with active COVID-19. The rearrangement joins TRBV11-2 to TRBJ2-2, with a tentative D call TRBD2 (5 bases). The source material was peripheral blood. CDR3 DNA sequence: TGTGCCAGCAGCTTAGATCGGGGTTCGCTAGGTGGGGAGCTGTTTTTT. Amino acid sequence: CASSLDRGSLGGELFF.